This TCR beta chain originates from a study of cytomegalovirus exposure and HLA in healthy donors. Germline CDR1 and CDR2: MNHEY and SVGAGI. V lost 3 bases, J lost 4 bases, and 6 bases stayed unmatched. CDR3 length equals 15 residues. Notes on this clone: What it recognizes is unknown.

General study results and limits: The study put 150 to 200 TCR beta chains on its list as cytomegalovirus-associated.

Sequencing used immunoSEQ multiplex PCR; TCRdb keeps in-frame clones, though not all of them. The sample lists 150,000 or so clones, 84% seen once, with approximately 10% in the top ten. Sequenced: PBMCs. The chain is built from TRBV6-5 and TRBJ2-1; 7 positions agree with TRBD2. This clonotype was sampled from a young man in good health and CMV-seropositive. The CDR3 reads CASSYGAGRYNEQFF. The CDR3 DNA follows: TGTGCCAGCAGTTATGGAGCGGGGAGATACAATGAGCAGTTCTTC.